This TCR beta chain was sequenced in a study of blood T cells in healthy people across ages (dated by TCRdb to about 2015). Background on the whole study: In model experiments, template switching captured roughly one uniquely barcoded TCR beta cDNA molecule for every two T cells. Using deep sequencing normalized with unique cDNA molecular identifiers, the study measured how TCR beta repertoire diversity changes with age. The donors were divided into four age groups: young (average about 16 years), middle-aged (around 41), aged (roughly 66) and long-lived (roughly 82). To avoid experimental bias, donors of different ages were spread randomly across the sequencing lanes. Using the same blood draw, the study looked at two additional independent replicas of 1 million unique cDNA reads for two donors, one aged 18 to 30 and the other aged 80 or older.

Preparation of the library involved 5' RACE. TCRdb names Illumina HiSeq 2500 as the instrument used. A second PCR of about 6 to 12 cycles was run with a J-beta primer mix and a sample-barcoded 5' primer. A template-switch 5' adaptor carrying 12 random nucleotides introduced a unique molecular identifier onto each TCR beta cDNA molecule. Each sample yielded at least 3 million CDR3-containing paired-end reads. First-strand cDNA synthesis was performed from all RNA using the Mint cDNA synthesis kit, with priming by a TRBC-specific oligonucleotide. Following uracil-DNA glycosylase treatment, a first 18-cycle PCR with universal primers M1SS and BC2_uni_R was performed on all cDNA. Under the source paper's analysis protocol: Each sample was normalized by randomly selecting 1 million high-quality reads, each carrying a distinct molecular identifier. Reads sharing molecular identifiers were discarded rather than binned into consensus sequences. MiTCR, set to a Q25 quality threshold and the strictest error-elimination algorithm, was used for CDR3 identification, clonotype clustering and error correction. Lower-bound total TCR beta diversity was estimated with a nonparametric unseen species model using Euler transformation. TCRdb reanalyzed the raw reads on its own, using fastp at Q25 for trimming and MiXCR for clone calling, and kept in-frame beta chains. Here each entry gathers all rows of one CDR3 protein and keeps the most common genes and DNA. Clone size and V and J calls follow TCRdb, not the original study. This sample has about 1,600,000 distinct CDR3 sequences in its table, and around 39% of those were observed once. Under 8% of the sample is held by the ten biggest clonotypes.

From a lookup of the germline V gene (reference sequence), CDR1 and CDR2 are LGHDT and YNNKEL. Cut back by 3 bases and 4 bases, the V and J ends lie 13 bases apart. Including the terminal cysteine and phenylalanine, the CDR3 comprises 15 residues. The sequence is cut down to CDR3 DNA, 45 bases in frame from base 1. General study outcomes and caveats: Compared with the aged group, more naive CD4+ T cells, fewer expanded clones and increased TCR diversity were shown by the long-lived group, suggesting age selection. Donor CMV infection status was unknown, potentially confounding age-related changes in expanded clonotypes. Total diversity estimates from one million sequenced T cells were considered lower bounds and underestimates. The percentage of naive T cells measured by flow cytometry correlated strongly with observed TCR beta diversity. As age increased, observed TCR beta diversity per million T cells dropped in a roughly linear way, and a significant reduction was already evident by age 40. Conclusive comparison of naive and antigen-experienced compartments was prevented by the profiling of bulk unsorted PBMCs.

The donors were some 36 Caucasian individuals from Russia, aged roughly 6 to 90 years, who were systemically healthy. Each donor gave about 9.2 milliliters of peripheral blood, drawn into EDTA-treated Vacutainer tubes. Ficoll-Paque density-gradient centrifugation was used to isolate PBMCs, with at least 6.5 million per sample. Total RNA was extracted from PBMCs with Trizol reagent, with at least 5 micrograms obtained per sample. Naive CD45RAhigh/CD27high T cell percentages were measured by flow cytometry on a PBMC aliquot from every donor. As regards this clonotype: Its antigen remains undetermined. One base away there is no much larger clone; base qualities are not given.

The source material was blood. The chain links TRBV3-1 with TRBJ2-4; tentative D gene TRBD1, with 7 bases matching. This TCR derives from a woman younger than 35 in good health. The CDR3 corresponds to CASSQMTGTKNIQYF. The DNA sequence is given as TGTGCCAGCAGCCAGATGACAGGGACTAAAAACATTCAGTACTTC.